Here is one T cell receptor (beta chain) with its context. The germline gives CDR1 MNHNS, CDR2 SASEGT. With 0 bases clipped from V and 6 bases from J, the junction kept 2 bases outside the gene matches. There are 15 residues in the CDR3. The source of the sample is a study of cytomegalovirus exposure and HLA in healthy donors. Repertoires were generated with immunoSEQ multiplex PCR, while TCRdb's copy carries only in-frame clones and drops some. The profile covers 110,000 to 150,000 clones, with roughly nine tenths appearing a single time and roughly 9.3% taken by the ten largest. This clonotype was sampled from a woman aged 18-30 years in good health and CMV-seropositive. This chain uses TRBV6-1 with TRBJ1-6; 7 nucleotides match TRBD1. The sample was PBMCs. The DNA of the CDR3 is TGTGCCAGCAGTGAAGCGGCAGGGGGTAATTCACCCCTCCACTTT. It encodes CASSEAAGGNSPLHF.